By sample share, the clone carrying this T cell receptor (beta chain) is medium-sized. Study processing details: Estimated nucleated cell counts came from reference gene primer amplification. The repertoire was sequenced with immunoSEQ multiplex PCR; TCRdb's copy has only in-frame clones and lacks some. V, J and clone size are taken as reported in that table, and D and trimming were inferred from the DNA itself. The data show some 150,000 clones, 75% to 90% seen once. The sample belongs to a study of blood T cell repertoires in COVID-19. Study overall: Specimens from acute and convalescent COVID-19 originated in the United States, Italy and Spain. In each case, the material was cDNA or gDNA derived from T cells, B-cell-depleted T cells, or PBMCs.

The germline CDR1 and CDR2 sequences are KGHDR and SFDVKD. Germline trimming cut 3 bases from V and 8 bases from J; bases unmatched to any gene: 8. CDR3 length: 15 amino acids. Sequenced input: peripheral blood. V usage is TRBV24-1 and J usage is TRBJ2-2; 7 bases fit TRBD1. This receptor was obtained from a human donor in a cohort sampled during active COVID-19. The CDR3 region has the DNA TGTGCCACCAGTGATCGGGACAGTCCCGAGGGGGAGCTGTTTTTT. Its protein product is CATSDRDSPEGELFF.